This T cell receptor beta chain stems from a study of identifying expanded T cells in peripheral blood. Study-wide results and caveats: Technical replicates showed about 1.2 changed clones; approximately 2 weeks around 15; four weeks 19. Variance in clone template counts between two-week samples significantly increased with total template count across all healthy donors.

Healthy donors had no documented immune events, such as infections, while sampled. On this clone itself: Antigen specificity is unknown.

This table comes from immunoSEQ multiplex PCR, and its TCRdb copy is limited to in-frame clones, with some not included. There are about 100,000 clones in the sample; 87% occur only once, and roughly 17% lies in the top ten. Trimming took off 4 bases at V and 2 bases at J, with 9 bases between the two ends. Germline CDR1 MGHDK, CDR2 SYGVNS. The CDR3 has 13 amino acids. This clonotype originated in a person aged 18 to 70 in good health. Specimen: blood. The chain joins TRBV25-1 to TRBJ2-7; D possibly corresponds to TRBD2 (5 bases). The CDR3 nucleotides are TGTGCCAGCAGTGCCCTACTAGCCTACGAGCAGTACTTC. Its protein is CASSALLAYEQYF.